This entry lists 6 T cell receptor beta chains sequenced from one sample in a study of blood T cell repertoires in COVID-19. Measured with immunoSEQ multiplex PCR; TCRdb has only the in-frame clones, and not every one. The repertoire includes more than 250,000 clones, about 83% of them detected once, and around 1.5% sits in the top ten. The material sequenced was peripheral blood. These receptors all come from a woman in her forties or fifties with acute or convalescent COVID-19.

V gene TRBV9 combines with J gene TRBJ2-1; TRBD2 agrees at 10 bases. With 7 bases clipped from V and 4 bases from J, the junction kept 5 bases outside the gene matches. This CDR3 contains 14 residues. From germline, CDR1 is SGDLS and CDR2 YYNGEE. For the CDR3, the DNA is TGTGCCAGCTCACCTAGCGGGGGATACAATGAGCAGTTCTTC. Translated: CASSPSGGYNEQFF. The variable domain in full, with the rest retrieved from reference TRBV9 and TRBJ2-1, is DSGVTQTPKHLITATGQRVTLRCSPRSGDLSVYWYQQSLDQGLQFLIQYYNGEERAKGNILERFSAQQFPDLHSELNLSSLELGDSALYFCASSPSGGYNEQFFGPGTRLTVL.

This chain joins TRBV11-2 and TRBJ2-7; 9 nucleotides line up with TRBD1. Losses at the gene ends were 1 base for V and 4 bases for J; bases not matched to a gene: 11. This CDR3 is 17 amino acids long. Per the germline V gene, CDR1 is SGHAT and CDR2 is FQNNGV. The CDR3 DNA reads TGTGCCAGCAGCTTAGTTCCCCAACAGGGGGCTTTATACGAGCAGTACTTC. Amino acids: CASSLVPQQGALYEQYF.

The V gene is TRBV27, the J gene TRBJ2-7; 7 bases are a match to TRBD1. Unmatched junction bases numbered 2, after V lost 3 bases and J lost 6 bases. The V gene's germline CDR1 is MNHEY and CDR2 SMNVEV (reference sequence). The CDR3 length is 12 residues. Here the CDR3 reads CASSFHRGEQYF. The CDR3 DNA sequence: TGTGCCAGCAGTTTCCACAGGGGCGAGCAGTACTTC.

The chain carries TRBV30 and TRBJ1-6, with D possibly being TRBD1 (5 bases). CDR3 length: 16 amino acids. Germline-derived CDR1 and CDR2 are GTSNPN and SVGIG (reference sequence). Deletions cut 2 bases from V and 0 bases from J, with 11 bases between. The DNA of the CDR3 is TGTGCCTGGAGTTCGGACACGAGCTCCTATAATTCACCCCTCCACTTT. It translates to CAWSSDTSSYNSPLHF.

The chain joins TRBV5-1 to TRBJ2-6, with D maybe TRBD1 (5 bases). The CDR3 runs to 16 residues. Germline-derived CDR1 and CDR2 are SGHRS and YFSETQ. Trimming left V 4 bases short and J 0 bases short, with 11 bases between. This chain's CDR3 is CASSPGPSSGANVLTF. Here the CDR3 DNA reads TGCGCCAGCAGCCCAGGGCCTAGCTCTGGGGCCAACGTCCTGACTTTC.

This clone was observed a single time. The chain carries TRBV7-2 and TRBJ1-4; 9 positions match TRBD1. Germline V CDR1 and CDR2: SGHTA, FQGNSA. This CDR3 comprises 14 residues. Germline trimming cut 6 bases from V and 8 bases from J; bases unmatched to any gene: 7. CDR3 in amino acids: CASRLTGGNEKLFF. In nucleotides, the CDR3 is TGTGCCAGCAGACTGACAGGGGGAAACGAAAAACTGTTTTTT.